The text below deals with one T cell receptor (beta chain). Original processing notes: It was from reference gene primer amplification that nucleated cell counts were estimated. Clones were sequenced by immunoSEQ multiplex PCR, and TCRdb holds only the in-frame ones, with some missing. V, J and clone size reflect that table, while D and trimming were determined from the DNA. The repertoire has hundreds of thousands of clones, around nine tenths of them found once; the top ten carry around 11%. The record originates from a study of blood T cell repertoires in COVID-19. Across the study: Italy, Spain and the United States were the sources of the convalescent and acute COVID-19 samples.

Germline values: CDR1 KGHDR, CDR2 SFDVKD. Trimming pared 5 bases from V and 2 bases from J, leaving 12 bases between. The CDR3 is 14 amino acids. Enrollment of patients from Seattle took place during active infection, with longitudinal follow-up. This chain connects TRBV24-1 to TRBJ2-7; D perhaps matches TRBD1 (5 bases). This TCR was recovered from a woman in her thirties with COVID-19, enrolled during active disease. The specimen sequenced was peripheral blood. Written as DNA, the CDR3 is TGTGCCACCAGTGTCCACGACAGCCCCTACGAGCAGTACTTC. Its protein is CATSVHDSPYEQYF.